The clone carrying this T cell receptor beta chain appeared a single time. This sample is drawn from a study of blood T cell repertoires in COVID-19. Study overall: T cells, B-cell-depleted T cells, or PBMCs supplied cDNA or gDNA.

This CDR3 is built from 15 residues. CDR1 and CDR2 (germline): LGHDT, YNNKEL (reference sequence). V was clipped by 4 bases and J by 0 bases, with 9 bases between them. Per the authors' pipeline: The assay estimated nucleated cells by amplifying reference gene primers. Some clones are missing from TCRdb's copy, which holds only in-frame ones; the method was immunoSEQ multiplex PCR. The V and J calls and the clone size are those of that table, but D and trimming were determined from the DNA. The sample has around 56,000 clones; approximately 92% are singletons. The source of this sequence is a man older than 75 with acute or convalescent COVID-19. The V gene is TRBV3-1 (or the pseudogene TRBV3-2), the J gene TRBJ2-2, with D unclear. What was sequenced was peripheral blood. The DNA for the CDR3 is TGTGCCAGCAGCCTCTCCTCCCCGAACACCGGGGAGCTGTTTTTT. Translated, it gives CASSLSSPNTGELFF.